These 13 T cell receptor beta chains share one sample of origin, sequenced in a study of T cells in Graves' hyperthyroidism and ophthalmopathy. The CDR3 regions of TCR beta were amplified from RNA transcripts. First-round RT-PCR with HTBI primers amplified the TCR CDR3 region. One entry per CDR3 protein, called by TCRdb with MiXCR from the multiplex PCR reads. Here the sample spans over 500,000 distinct CDR3 sequences, about 16% being singletons. Sequencing input: blood. These receptors were obtained from a woman aged 25-40 years with Graves' ophthalmopathy.

This clonotype was counted at least ten times. The chain combines TRBV6-6 with TRBJ1-1; no firm D call. CDR3 size: 15 residues. Trimming took off 0 bases at V and 1 base at J, with 9 bases between the two ends. From germline, CDR1 is MNHNY and CDR2 SVGAGI (reference sequence). The CDR3 loop is CASSYSSPGNTEAFF. In nucleotides, the CDR3 is TGTGCCAGCAGTTACTCGAGTCCAGGGAACACTGAAGCTTTCTTT.

This clonotype turned up a few times. The rearrangement uses TRBV12-3 or TRBV12-4 and TRBJ2-6; D uncertain. The V gene lost 5 bases and the J gene lost 4 bases, with 9 bases spanning the gap. This CDR3 is built from 14 residues. CDR3 nucleotide sequence: TGTGCCAGCAGTCTCCTAGGGGGGGCCAACGTCCTGACTTTC. Its protein product is CASSLLGGANVLTF.

This clonotype came up many times. This chain joins TRBV28 and TRBJ1-4; 12 nucleotides agree with TRBD1. The CDR3 is 13 amino acids. Unmatched junction bases numbered 5, after V lost 11 bases and J lost 7 bases. Germline V CDR1 and CDR2: MDHEN, SYDVKM. The CDR3: CAGGTGGSEKLFF. As DNA, the CDR3 is TGTGCCGGGGGGACAGGGGGCAGTGAAAAACTGTTTTTT.

At least ten counts were recorded for this clonotype. V usage is TRBV18 and J usage is TRBJ2-5; 9 bases match TRBD1. The junction had 5 bases not matched to a gene; V was cut back by 4 bases and J by 5 bases. The CDR3 is made up of 14 amino acids. CDR1 and CDR2 from the germline V gene are KGHSH and LQKENI. The CDR3 region is CASSRDRAMETQYF. CDR3 DNA: TGTGCCAGCTCACGGGACAGGGCCATGGAGACCCAGTACTTC. Full variable domain (outside the CDR3, taken from reference TRBV18 and TRBJ2-5): NAGVMQNPRHLVRRRGQEARLRCSPMKGHSHVYWYRQLPEEGLKFMVYLQKENIIDESGMPKERFSAEFPKEGPSILRIQQVVRGDSAAYFCASSRDRAMETQYFGPGTRLLVL.

CDR3: CASSSGVEKKLFF. The CDR3 region has the DNA TGTGCCAGCAGCTCAGGGGTTGAGAAAAAACTGTTTTTT. This chain joins TRBV7-8 and TRBJ1-4, with D maybe TRBD1 (6 bases). This CDR3 has 13 residues. Germline V gene sequence: CDR1 SGHVS, CDR2 FQNEAQ. V was pared by 4 bases and J by 9 bases, with 12 bases between. Variable domain in full (rest from reference TRBV7-8 and TRBJ1-4): GAGVSQSPRYKVAKRGQDVALRCDPISGHVSLFWYQQALGQGPEFLTYFQNEAQLDKSGLPSDRFFAERPEGSVSTLKIQRTQQEDSAVYLCASSSGVEKKLFFGSGTQLSVL.

CDR3: CASRASNEKLFF. DNA for the CDR3: TGTGCCAGTAGGGCTTCTAATGAAAAACTGTTTTTT. The chain couples TRBV19 to TRBJ1-4; no clear D gene. Trimming took 6 bases from V and 3 from J, leaving 5 bases between them. Germline V gene data show CDR1 as LNHDA and CDR2 as SQIVND (reference sequence). The CDR3 length is 12 residues.

This clonotype was seen a handful of times. This sequence joins TRBV7-9 and TRBJ1-1; tentatively, D is TRBD1 (5 bases). The CDR3 consists of 16 residues. Germline V gene sequence: CDR1 SEHNR, CDR2 FQNEAQ (reference sequence). Trimming left V 5 bases short and J 1 base short, with 17 bases between. CDR3 sequence reads: CASSQWGGGTNTEAFF. CDR3 in DNA: TGTGCCAGCAGCCAATGGGGGGGTGGGACGAACACTGAAGCTTTCTTT.

This clonotype was counted a few times. V usage is TRBV4-3 and J usage is TRBJ1-2, with a weak D call TRBD1 (5 bases). The CDR3 runs 14 residues. The V gene lost 0 bases and the J gene lost 5 bases, with 10 bases spanning the gap. The germline CDR1 and CDR2 sequences are LGHNA and YSLEER. The CDR3 region is CASSQDHPGYGYTF. The CDR3 nucleotides read TGCGCCAGCAGCCAAGATCACCCAGGGTATGGCTACACCTTC.

CDR3 region: CASSPQPQGAWYGYTF. The CDR3 DNA follows: TGTGCCAGTAGTCCTCAACCGCAGGGGGCTTGGTATGGCTACACCTTC. The rearrangement links TRBV19 to TRBJ1-2, with TRBD1 matching over 8 bases. V lost 5 bases, J lost 5 bases, and 13 bases stayed unmatched. The CDR3 is made up of 16 amino acids. Germline CDR1 reads LNHDA; CDR2 reads SQIVND (reference sequence).

V is TRBV6-7 and J is TRBJ2-1; D may correspond to TRBD1 or TRBD2 (5 bases each). TRBV6-7 counts as an open reading frame of uncertain function. V was shortened by 6 bases and J by 5 bases, with 17 bases between the two germline ends. This CDR3 has 15 residues. CDR3 nucleotides: TGTGCCAGCAGCCCCCCGGCACGGGGACACAATGAGCAGTTCTTC. Its translation is CASSPPARGHNEQFF.

This clonotype was counted at least ten times. The rearrangement links TRBV28 to TRBJ2-2; TRBD2 might be the D (6 bases). Trimming pared 6 bases from V and 5 bases from J, leaving 10 bases between. The germline gives CDR1 MDHEN, CDR2 SYDVKM. This CDR3 is 13 amino acids long. The DNA of the CDR3 is TGTGCCAGCAGCGATCGGGGGACCGGGGAGCTGTTTTTT. It yields the protein CASSDRGTGELFF. Using reference TRBV28 and TRBJ2-2 for the parts outside the CDR3, the full variable domain is DVKVTQSSRYLVKRTGEKVFLECVQDMDHENMFWYRQDPGLGLRLIYFSYDVKMKEKGDIPEGYSVSREKKERFSLILESASTNQTSMYLCASSDRGTGELFFGEGSRLTVL.

This clonotype was recorded at least ten times. The germline gene is not matched at one end of the junction; a read error may be the cause. The genes are TRBV18 and TRBJ1-1; D may be TRBD1 (6 bases). The CDR3 is 13 residues long. Germline-derived CDR1 and CDR2 are KGHSH and LQKENI. The DNA for the CDR3 is TGTGTCAGCTCACCGGAAAGGGGGACTGAAGCTTTCTTT. Amino acids: CVSSPERGTEAFF.

V gene TRBV18 combines with J gene TRBJ2-1, with 10 bases that match TRBD1. Trimming took 6 bases from V and 8 from J; bases not matched to a gene: 10. Germline values: CDR1 KGHSH, CDR2 LQKENI. The CDR3 extends over 15 amino acids. CDR3: CASSLRDRGIHEQFF. DNA of the CDR3: TGTGCCAGCTCGCTACGGGACAGGGGTATCCATGAGCAGTTCTTC.